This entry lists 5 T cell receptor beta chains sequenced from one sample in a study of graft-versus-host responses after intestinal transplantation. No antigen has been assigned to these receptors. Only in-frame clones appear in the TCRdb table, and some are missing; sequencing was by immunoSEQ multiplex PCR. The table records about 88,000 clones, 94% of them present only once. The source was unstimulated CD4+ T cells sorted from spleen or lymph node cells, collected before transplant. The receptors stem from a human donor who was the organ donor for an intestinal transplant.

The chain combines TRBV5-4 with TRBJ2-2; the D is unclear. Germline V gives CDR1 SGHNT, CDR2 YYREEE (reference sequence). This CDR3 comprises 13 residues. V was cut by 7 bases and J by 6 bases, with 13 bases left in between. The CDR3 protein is CASRGKASGELFF. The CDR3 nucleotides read TGTGCCAGCCGAGGAAAGGCTTCCGGGGAGCTGTTTTTT.

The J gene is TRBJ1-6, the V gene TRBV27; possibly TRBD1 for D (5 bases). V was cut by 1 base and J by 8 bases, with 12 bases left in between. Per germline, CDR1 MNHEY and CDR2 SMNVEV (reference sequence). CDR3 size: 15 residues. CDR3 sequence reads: CASSLFSGLDSPLHF. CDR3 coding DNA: TGTGCCAGCAGTTTATTCTCAGGGTTGGATTCACCCCTCCACTTT.

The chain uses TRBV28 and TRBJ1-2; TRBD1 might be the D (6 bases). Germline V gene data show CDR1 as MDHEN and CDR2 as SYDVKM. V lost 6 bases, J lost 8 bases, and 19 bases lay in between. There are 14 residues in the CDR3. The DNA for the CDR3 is TGTGCCAGCAGCTTCACAGGGCTCTTGGGGGGCTACACCTTC. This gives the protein CASSFTGLLGGYTF.

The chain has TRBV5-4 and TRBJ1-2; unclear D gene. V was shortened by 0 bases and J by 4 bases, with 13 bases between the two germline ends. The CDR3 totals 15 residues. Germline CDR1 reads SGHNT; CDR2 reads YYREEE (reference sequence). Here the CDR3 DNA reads TGTGCCAGCAGCTTGGGACCGCAATCCTCCTATGGCTACACCTTC. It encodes CASSLGPQSSYGYTF.

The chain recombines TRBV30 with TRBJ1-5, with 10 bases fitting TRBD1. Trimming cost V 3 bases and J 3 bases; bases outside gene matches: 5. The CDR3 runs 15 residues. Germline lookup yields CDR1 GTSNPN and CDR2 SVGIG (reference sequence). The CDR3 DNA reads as TGTGCCTGGAGCCGACAGGGGGCTTCCAATCAGCCCCAGCATTTT. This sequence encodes CAWSRQGASNQPQHF.